The sequence of this T cell receptor (beta chain) was determined in a study of blood T cell repertoires in COVID-19 (dated by TCRdb to about 2020). The study in broad terms: Collaborator samples came from the United States, Italy and Spain and covered acute and convalescent phases of COVID-19. The prospective study material was composed of cDNA or gDNA derived from T cells, B-cell-depleted T cells, or PBMCs. The dataset comprised deeply sampled blood TCRbeta repertoires from subjects exposed to, actively infected with, or recovered from COVID-19. A freely available public database, intended as a resource for researchers studying the immune response to SARS-CoV-2, is where the repertoires were released. The samples were drawn from the first 160 participants of the ongoing ImmuneRACE study and from some 1,300 subjects provided by 6 global collaborators. A de-identified subject ID, COVID-19 status, age in years and sex were almost always included in the sample metadata. Where available, HLA class I and class II types were obtained from metadata supplied by the sample provider rather than from assay-based typing. General findings and caveats noted by the study authors: The amount of clinical and demographic metadata varied by source and participant and was provided uncurated.

Whole blood was collected in K2EDTA tubes by collaborating institutions according to the institutions' own protocols. For TCRbeta analysis, collaborator samples were shipped as frozen whole blood, as isolated PBMCs, or as DNA extracted from either sample type. TCRbeta CDR3 regions were amplified from genomic DNA using the immunoSEQ Assay, a bias-controlled multiplex PCR. Processing in the source paper ran as follows. The number of nucleated cells in each sample was estimated from the amplification of reference gene primers within the assay. To quantify the absolute abundance of each unique TCRbeta CDR3 rearrangement, sequence reads were collapsed and filtered. Productive Simpson clonality was computed per sample as the square root of Simpson's diversity index over productive rearrangements. In TCRdb, the immuneACCESS table is reduced to in-frame sequences with V and J assigned. These tables do not hold every clone; where another copy was compared, an unresolved V gene accounts for under half, and the others remain unexplained. The V and J calls and the clone size are those of that table, but D and trimming were determined from the DNA. The sample table holds fewer than 400,000 clones, of which around 83% were seen once. The ten largest clones capture roughly 3% of the sample.

Comment on this clone: This clone's antigen is unknown. One junction end does not reproduce the germline sequence, and a read error may be involved.

The CDR3 measures 12 amino acids from cysteine to phenylalanine. Here the CDR3 DNA is all that survives: 36 bases in frame from base 1. The chain links TRBV12-3 or TRBV12-4 with TRBJ1-6, with TRBD1 tentatively as D gene (6 bases match). The sample was peripheral blood. The TCR comes from a man aged 25-45 years with active or convalescent COVID-19. In nucleotide form, the sequence is TGTGCCAGCAGTGCCACAGGGAGGGGAGTGAGCTTT. Translated, it gives CASSATGRGVSF.